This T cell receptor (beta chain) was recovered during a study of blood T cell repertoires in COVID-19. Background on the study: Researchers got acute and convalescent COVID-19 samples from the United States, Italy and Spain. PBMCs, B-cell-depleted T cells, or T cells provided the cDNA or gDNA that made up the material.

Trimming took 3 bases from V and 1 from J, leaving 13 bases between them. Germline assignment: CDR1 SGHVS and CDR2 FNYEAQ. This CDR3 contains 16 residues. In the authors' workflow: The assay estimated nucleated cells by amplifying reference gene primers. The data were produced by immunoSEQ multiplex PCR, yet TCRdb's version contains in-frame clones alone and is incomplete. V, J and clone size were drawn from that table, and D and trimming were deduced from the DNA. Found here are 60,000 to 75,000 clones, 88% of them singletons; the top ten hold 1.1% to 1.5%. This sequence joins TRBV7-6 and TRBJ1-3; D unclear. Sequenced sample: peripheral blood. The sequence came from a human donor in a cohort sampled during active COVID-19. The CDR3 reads CASSLASVRSGNTIYF. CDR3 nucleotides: TGTGCCAGCAGCTTGGCCTCAGTAAGATCTGGAAACACCATATATTTT.